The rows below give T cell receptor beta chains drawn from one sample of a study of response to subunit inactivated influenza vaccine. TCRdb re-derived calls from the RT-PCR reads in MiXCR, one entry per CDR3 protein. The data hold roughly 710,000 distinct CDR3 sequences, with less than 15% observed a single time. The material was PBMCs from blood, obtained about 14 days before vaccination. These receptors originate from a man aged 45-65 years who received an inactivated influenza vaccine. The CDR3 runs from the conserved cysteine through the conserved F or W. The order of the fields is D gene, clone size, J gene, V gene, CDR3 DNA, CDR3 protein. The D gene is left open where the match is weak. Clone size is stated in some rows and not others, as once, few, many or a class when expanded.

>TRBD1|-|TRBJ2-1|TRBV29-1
TGCAGCGCAGGGGGTATCTATTTCGATGAGCAGTTCTTC
CSAGGIYFDEQFF
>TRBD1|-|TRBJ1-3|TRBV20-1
TGCAGTGCTCCAGGGACAGGGAACGGAAACACCATATATTTT
CSAPGTGNGNTIYF
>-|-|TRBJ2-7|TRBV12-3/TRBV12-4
TGTGCCAGCAGTTTTTTTGTTATTGGTCGACTACGGGACAAGATAACCTACGAGCAGTACTTC
CASSFFVIGRLRDKITYEQYF
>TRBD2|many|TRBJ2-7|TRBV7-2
TGTGCCAGCAGCCTACCGGGACTAGCGGGACACGAGCAGTACTTC
CASSLPGLAGHEQYF
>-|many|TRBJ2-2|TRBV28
TGTGCCAGCAGTTTAATAGGGGGGACCGGGGAGCTGTTTTTT
CASSLIGGTGELFF
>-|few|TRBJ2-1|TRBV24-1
TGTGCCACCAGTGAAACCACCGGGGCAAATTACAATGAGCAGTTCTTC
CATSETTGANYNEQFF
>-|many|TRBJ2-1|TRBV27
TGTGCCAGCAGTTTTGGGGGACTGGGCAATGAGCAGTTCTTC
CASSFGGLGNEQFF
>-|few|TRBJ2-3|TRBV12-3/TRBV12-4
TGTGCCAGCAGGCGAGCGGCTGGGGCAGATACGCAGTATTTT
CASRRAAGADTQYF
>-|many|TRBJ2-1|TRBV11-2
TGTGCCAGCAGCTTAGATCCCGGGGCCTACAATGAGCAGTTCTTC
CASSLDPGAYNEQFF
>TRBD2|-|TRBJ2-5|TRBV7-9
TGTGCCAGCACCCGGGGTAGCGGGCAAGAGACCCAGTACTTC
CASTRGSGQETQYF